The 7 T cell receptor beta chains below all came from one sample that was sequenced in a study of shared clonotypes between healthy human individuals (dated by TCRdb to 2019 to 2021). The library was prepared using the immunoSEQ multiplex PCR assay. Not all clones reach the TCRdb copy of this immuneACCESS table, which keeps in-frame sequences only. Checked studies attribute under half of the gap to unresolved V genes and leave the rest unexplained. Recorded for this sample are some 2 million clones; approximately 95% of them occurred a single time. The leading ten clones occupy more than 0.1% of the sample. Source material: naive CD4+ T cells sorted from blood. The sample's cell subset or site label, decoded: CD45RA+ positively selected. These receptors were collected from a man between 18 and 35 years old in good health.

Concerning this clone: Other nucleotide sequences in the sample specify the same CDR3. The chain uses TRBV19 and TRBJ1-6, with 9 positions matching TRBD1. With V trimmed by 1 base and J by 6 bases, 1 base remained unmatched. CDR1 is LNHDA, CDR2 SQIVND, per germline (reference sequence). This CDR3 comprises 15 residues. The CDR3 DNA reads as TGTGCCAGTAGTATAGGGGACAGGGTTAATTCACCCCTCCACTTT. It yields the protein CASSIGDRVNSPLHF.

V and J are TRBV2 and TRBJ2-1; 13 bases map to TRBD2. The germline CDR1 and CDR2 sequences are SNHLY and FYNNEI. The junction had 6 bases not matched to a gene; V was cut back by 7 bases and J by 9 bases. This CDR3 comprises 14 residues. The CDR3, as DNA: TGTGCCAGCAAAGGGACTAGCGGGATACCTGAGCAGTTCTTC. Its translation: CASKGTSGIPEQFF.

This clone came up once. The chain recombines TRBV9 with TRBJ2-6; D gene unclear. This CDR3 is 15 amino acids long. CDR1 SGDLS and CDR2 YYNGEE come from the germline V gene. V was pared by 3 bases and J by 1 base, with 8 bases between. CDR3 DNA sequence: TGTGCCAGCAGCGGTTGGGGTTCTGGGGCCAACGTCCTGACTTTC. This encodes CASSGWGSGANVLTF. Looking up the rest from reference TRBV9 and TRBJ2-6 gives the full variable domain: DSGVTQTPKHLITATGQRVTLRCSPRSGDLSVYWYQQSLDQGLQFLIQYYNGEERAKGNILERFSAQQFPDLHSELNLSSLELGDSALYFCASSGWGSGANVLTFGAGSRLTVL.

V is TRBV5-1 and J is TRBJ2-6; D remains unclear. V gave up 3 bases and J gave up 0 bases, with 7 bases separating them. The V gene's germline CDR1 is SGHRS and CDR2 YFSETQ. This CDR3 spans 15 amino acids. This CDR3 reads CASSSVPSGANVLTF. The CDR3 DNA follows: TGCGCCAGCAGCTCGGTCCCCTCTGGGGCCAACGTCCTGACTTTC.

The chain combines TRBV6-6 with TRBJ2-7; 9 bases are a match to TRBD1. V lost 5 bases to trimming and J lost 2 bases; unmatched junction nucleotides: 10. The CDR3 runs to 16 residues. Germline V gene sequence: CDR1 MNHNY, CDR2 SVGAGI (reference sequence). The CDR3 loop is CASSRPGTGSTYEQYF. The CDR3 DNA follows: TGTGCCAGCAGTCGTCCCGGGACAGGGTCGACCTACGAGCAGTACTTC.

On this clone itself: The sample has other DNA sequences that encode this CDR3 too. The genes are TRBV29-1 and TRBJ2-1, with D possibly TRBD1 on 7 matching bases. The V and J ends lost 6 bases and 6 bases respectively, with 12 bases between them. Germline CDR1 SQVTM, CDR2 ANQGSEA. The CDR3 runs to 12 residues. Here the CDR3 reads CSVNRGGNEQFF. The CDR3 bases are TGCAGCGTCAACAGGGGAGGCAATGAGCAGTTCTTC.

The gene calls are TRBV5-8 and TRBJ2-1; D remains ambiguous. Trimming took off 3 bases at V and 3 bases at J, with 7 bases between the two ends. This CDR3 contains 13 residues. The germline V gene encodes CDR1 SGHTS and CDR2 YDEGEE. The CDR3 DNA sequence: TGTGCCAGCAGCTCCCTGCTCTACAATGAGCAGTTCTTC. It is translated as CASSSLLYNEQFF.